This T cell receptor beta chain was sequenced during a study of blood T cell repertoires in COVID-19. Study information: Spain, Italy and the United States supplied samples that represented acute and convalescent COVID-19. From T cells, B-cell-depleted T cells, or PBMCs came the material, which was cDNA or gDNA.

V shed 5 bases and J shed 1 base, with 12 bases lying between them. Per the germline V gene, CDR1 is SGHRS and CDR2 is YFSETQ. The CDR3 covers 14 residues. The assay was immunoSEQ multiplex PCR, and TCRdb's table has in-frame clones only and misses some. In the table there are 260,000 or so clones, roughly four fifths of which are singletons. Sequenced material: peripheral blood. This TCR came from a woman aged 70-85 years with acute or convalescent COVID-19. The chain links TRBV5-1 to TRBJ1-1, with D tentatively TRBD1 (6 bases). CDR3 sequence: CASRWDTPNTEAFF. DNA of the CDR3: TGCGCCAGCAGGTGGGACACACCGAACACTGAAGCTTTCTTT.